What follows describes a single T cell receptor beta chain. Its specificity is unknown. This entry comes from a study of cytomegalovirus exposure and HLA in healthy donors. Study overall: Earlier, 180 million or so T cells were analyzed, and some 120 million unique TCR beta sequences were found among them. Study findings and constraints: A later analysis linked a missense DCLRE1C variant to TCR beta V- and J-gene trimming.

Unrecorded immune exposure was likely among donors, who were nominally healthy when sampled. This CDR3 spans 14 amino acids. V gave up 8 bases and J gave up 4 bases; unmatched junction bases: 9. The V gene's germline CDR1 is KGHSH and CDR2 LQKENI. 13 Jbeta primers and 60 Vbeta primers were used for the PCR. Using immunoSEQ multiplex PCR, the repertoire was profiled, and TCRdb retains in-frame clones only, with some absent. Of fewer than 250,000 clones listed, over 75% were seen once; the top ten hold about a tenth. The chain recombines TRBV18 with TRBJ1-1; the match to TRBD1 covers 8 bases. The specimen was PBMCs. The TCR comes from a woman in her fifties or sixties in good health and CMV-seropositive. CDR3 in DNA: TGTGCCAGCCAGACCTCAGGGGGCGGCACTGAAGCTTTCTTT. Translation: CASQTSGGGTEAFF. The full variable domain, rest sourced from reference TRBV18 and TRBJ1-1, is NAGVMQNPRHLVRRRGQEARLRCSPMKGHSHVYWYRQLPEEGLKFMVYLQKENIIDESGMPKERFSAEFPKEGPSILRIQQVVRGDSAAYFCASQTSGGGTEAFFGQGTRLTVV.